This record looks at one TCR beta chain sequence and its context. Its antigen is currently unknown. This specimen includes other DNA sequences encoding the same CDR3. The data belong to a study of shared clonotypes between healthy human individuals. General observations from the study: Though the depth was large, rarefaction showed that sorted-subset sequencing was incomplete.

Trimming removed 0 bases from V and 4 bases from J; junction bases left unmatched: 3. Germline V gene data show CDR1 as SGDLS and CDR2 as YYNGEE. The CDR3 has 14 amino acids. Healthy HIV-negative adults without recent acute infections or vaccinations served as donors. The study ran the assay at deep level. Per the original data handling: There were no quality scores in the junction-only immunoSEQ sequences, so filtering differed. Data came from immunoSEQ multiplex PCR; TCRdb stores just in-frame clones and leaves some out. D and trimming were read from the DNA, whereas the V and J calls and clone size are those reported in that table. In the table there are about 2.3 million clones, 92% of which are singletons.

The clonotype was recovered from a man between 18 and 35 years old in good health. Some clones in this sample may be carry-over from other donors' samples. The sample consisted of naive CD4+ T cells from PBMCs. Subset of the sample: CD45RA+ positively selected. The chain uses TRBV9 and TRBJ2-5; 7 bases are shared with TRBD2. The CDR3 reads CASSVELAAETQYF. The CDR3 DNA sequence: TGTGCCAGCAGCGTAGAGCTAGCGGCAGAGACCCAGTACTTC.